This T cell receptor (beta chain) stems from a study of cytomegalovirus exposure and HLA in healthy donors listed by TCRdb under 2017. Background for the entire study: An earlier analysis of a few hundred of the donors reported about 260 Gb of sequence data and around 110 million unique TCR beta sequences obtained from about 170 million T cells. An early release that covered about 640 HLA-typed donors contained approximately 320 gigabases of sequencing data and about 84 million unique TCR sequences. Of the 350 to 400 genotyped donors, over 65% fell in the genetic ancestry cluster associated with self-reported Caucasian donors. The aim of the study was to test whether cataloging public T cell receptors could identify signatures of past pathogen exposure. Using immunosequencing, the study profiled T cell repertoires from some 670 subjects and related those repertoires to cytomegalovirus serostatus. In addition to the first cohort of several hundred subjects, a separate validation cohort of some 120 different subjects was used. To predict cytomegalovirus infection status, the study brought together high-throughput TCR immunosequencing, statistical association of individual TCRs with disease status, and machine learning. A later analysis re-analyzed previously published TCR beta repertoires from 550 to 700 donors and added high-resolution HLA genotyping to study TCR occurrence patterns. The later analysis used no new phenotypic data to find candidate immune exposures, relying instead on TCR beta sequences and their occurrence across donors. An earlier analysis of approximately 500 of the donors applied high-throughput TCR beta sequencing to assess whether each TCR beta V gene segment acted as functional or pseudogenic. Donor age, sex, ethnicity and CMV serostatus were collected together with the repertoire data. In a later genetic analysis, genome-wide SNP genotypes for 398 of the 666 donors were used, and that subset was treated as a discovery cohort. All discovery cohort repertoires had been generated on a single sequencing platform. Class I and class II HLA loci were covered by the typing at four-digit resolution. The number of donors typed differed by locus, with roughly 620-640 for A, B, C, DRB1 and DQB1, roughly 520 for DQA1, some 570 for DPA1, and around 430 for DPB1. Four or five DR-DQ haplotypes were treated as single units for association and clustering because of strong linkage in the cohort. Among 398 genotyped donors of the cohort, an average of roughly 230,000 unique TCR beta nucleotide sequences was sequenced per donor, of which about 19% were non-productive.

The receptor library was made with the immunoSEQ multiplex PCR assay. A mixture of 60 forward primers for TCR Vbeta segments and 13 reverse primers for TCR Jbeta segments was used in the multiplex PCR. Amplification of the CDR3 region of rearranged TCR beta genes was performed with a multiplex PCR assay on genomic DNA. On the Illumina HiSeq System, the amplified TCR beta libraries were sequenced as 87-base-pair reads. In the paper's pipeline: In a later analysis, some 80 million unique TCR beta chains were counted across the roughly 670 repertoires, and roughly 11 million of these chains were shared by at least two donors. To remove PCR and sequencing errors, raw reads were error-corrected and collapsed into unique sequences using a nearest-neighbor algorithm that merged closely related sequences. CDR3 sequences were aligned to IMGT reference sequences to assign V, D and J gene segments. For a sequence to be retained, a match of at least six nucleotides was required to both a V gene segment and a J gene segment. Rearrangements were classified as productive when the CDR3 lacked stop codons and remained in frame with V and J, and all other rearrangements were classified as non-productive. CDR3 was defined by IMGT convention, running from the second conserved V-encoded cysteine to the conserved J-encoded phenylalanine. In an earlier analysis of around 570 of the donors, sequences lacking an unambiguous match to a single V gene segment were excluded. An earlier analysis of a few hundred of the donors classified V segments as functional when productive rearrangements were above 56.7% and as segregating when the standard deviation between donors was above 5%. A statistical classification framework was built to diagnose cytomegalovirus status from the catalog of TCR beta chain sequences. In a later analysis, V and J genes were assigned by comparing TCR nucleotide sequences against IMGT/GENE-DB human TR gene sequences. In a later analysis, CDR3 sequences and most-parsimonious VDJ recombination scenarios were assigned using the TCRdist pipeline. In a later analysis, every TCR beta chain was defined by the combination of its CDR3 amino acid sequence and its V-gene family, and reads without a unique V-gene family were dropped. To address suspected cross-contamination and a sequencing artifact, a later analysis removed 592 highly shared, low-generation-probability nucleotide sequences. For each public chain, a later analysis derived a clonal expansion index from normalized ranks of inferred template counts within each repertoire. Generation probabilities in a later analysis came from a VDJ recombination model fitted to out-of-frame rearrangements, and those results were checked against IGoR. In a later analysis, hypergeometric tests were used to score TCR-TCR, TCR-HLA and TCR-CMV co-occurrence, with a repertoire-size bias correction applied to TCR pairs. In a later analysis, false discovery rates were estimated by permuting HLA or CMV assignments 20 times. In a later analysis, co-occurring TCRs were grouped with DBSCAN, and TCRdist sequence similarity was added when clustering was performed within HLA-allele-positive subsets. For co-occurrence clustering, repertoires with fewer than 30,000 or more than 120,000 public chains were excluded, along with five repertoires with anomalous nucleotide sharing. In TCRdb, the immuneACCESS table is reduced to in-frame sequences with V and J assigned. These tables do not hold every clone; where another copy was compared, an unresolved V gene accounts for under half, and the others remain unexplained. V, J and clone size were drawn from that table, and D and trimming were deduced from the DNA. The sample yields over 140,000 clones; approximately 80% were counted once. About 1.4% of the sample goes to the ten largest clones.

CDR1 and CDR2 (SGHDN, FVKESK) derive from the germline V gene. The CDR3 starts with the cysteine, ends with the phenylalanine, and has 15 residues. Of the read, only the CDR3 DNA is kept; its 45 bases are in frame from base 1. The cohort was made up of approximately 700 healthy bone marrow donors. Cohort members were all nominally healthy when sampled, although unrecorded immune exposures were likely present. The donor was CMV seropositive and was included in the group of 300 or so seropositive cohort members. A peripheral blood sample was provided by each donor, and peripheral blood mononuclear cells were used for TCR beta sequencing. Genomic DNA extraction from the blood cell samples was performed with the Qiagen DNeasy Blood Extraction Kit. Here is what the overall study found, with its caveats: Sequencing depth was assumed to be roughly uniform across donors in the presence/absence analyses, though that assumption may not hold. The earlier analysis of nearly 600 of the donors excluded roughly 17 rarely observed V segments, including chromosome 9 orphons, because counts were too low. A further reported finding was that TCR beta sequences accurately predicted the HLA-A and HLA-B alleles for most subjects in the first cohort. The classifier was reported to diagnose cytomegalovirus status with high specificity and sensitivity in both the original and validation cohorts. In vitro tests confirmed that a few of the cytomegalovirus-associated TCR beta chains recognize cytomegalovirus antigens. A cluster of highly shared sequence variants was judged likely to be a technical artifact of the sequencing pipeline. HLA typing was unavailable for some donors at each locus, so association tests used only the typed subset. While some public TCRs were present in many individuals, most TCR sequences turned up only very rarely across donors. In an earlier analysis of 587 of the donors, most TCR beta V segments appeared in productive rearrangements about 90% or about 30% of the time, broadly matching IMGT annotations. The only immune exposure information available for the cohort was CMV serostatus. In the study, around 160 TCR beta chains were listed as associated with cytomegalovirus. Because the 87-base-pair reads could not distinguish some IMGT-functional V segments, including TRBV6-2 and TRBV6-3, those segments were excluded. Linkage disequilibrium might explain the correlated functional status among segregating V segments, but an unknown experimental factor could not be ruled out. When HLA alleles, especially DR and DQ, strongly co-occurred, attributing TCR associations to individual alleles was difficult. A later analysis associated about 17,000 TCR beta sequences with specific HLA alleles at a false discovery rate of 0.05. In a later analysis, the rate of TCR association differed among HLA loci, with DRB1 alleles having the most associated TCRs and HLA-C alleles having the fewest. Compared with the roughly 600-donor mean, donors in an Asian-associated ancestry cluster had fewer N-insertions in productive TCRs, according to a later genetic analysis. The cohort was sequenced for TCR beta chains only, and without alpha or paired-chain data the features that could be detected were limited. In a later analysis, HLA-associated TCR beta chains showed more clonal expansion and lower generation probabilities than non-associated chains that were equally common. In a later analysis, most CMV-associated TCR beta chains were found to appear HLA-restricted, with HLA associations seemingly driven largely by CMV exposure. It was suggested by the authors that the approach could potentially be generalized to other disease states and immunological phenotypes. According to a later analysis, parvovirus B19, influenza, CMV and Epstein-Barr virus appeared linked to several top co-occurrence clusters. V-gene and J-gene trimming of TCR beta chains was associated with a missense DCLRE1C variant in a later genetic analysis, and the association was replicated in an independent cohort.

A remark on this clone: Its specific antigen is unknown. No base quality values were provided; no much bigger clone lies one nucleotide off.

The rearrangement combines TRBV14 with TRBJ2-5, with 9 bases matching TRBD1. With the DNA end fitting TRBJ2-7 better, the J assignment may be wrong. The material sequenced was PBMCs. The receptor was derived from a man aged 30-40 years in good health and CMV-seropositive. The CDR3 in this case is CASSQGTGPTYEQYF. The bases are TGTGCCAGCAGCCAGGGGACAGGGCCTACCTACGAGCAGTACTTC.